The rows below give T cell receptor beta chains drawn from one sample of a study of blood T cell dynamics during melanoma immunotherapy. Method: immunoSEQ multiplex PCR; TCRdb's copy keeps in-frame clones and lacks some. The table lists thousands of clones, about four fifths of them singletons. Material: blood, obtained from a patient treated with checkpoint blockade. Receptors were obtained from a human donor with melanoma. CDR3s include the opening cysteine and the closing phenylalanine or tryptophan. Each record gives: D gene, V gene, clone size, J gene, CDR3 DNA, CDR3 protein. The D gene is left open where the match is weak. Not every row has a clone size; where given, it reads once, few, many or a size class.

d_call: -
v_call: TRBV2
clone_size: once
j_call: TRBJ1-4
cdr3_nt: TGTGCCAGCAGTGTAAGGGACCGAGAACTGTTTTTT
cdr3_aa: CASSVRDRELFF

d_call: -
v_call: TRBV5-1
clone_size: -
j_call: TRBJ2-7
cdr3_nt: TGCGCCAGCAGCCCGGGAGGGACAGGGTACTACGAGCAGTACTTC
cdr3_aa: CASSPGGTGYYEQYF

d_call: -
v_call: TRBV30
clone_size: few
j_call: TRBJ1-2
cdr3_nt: TGTGCCTGGATTTCGGCGGCGGGCAGGGCGGACTTC
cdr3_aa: CAWISAAGRADF

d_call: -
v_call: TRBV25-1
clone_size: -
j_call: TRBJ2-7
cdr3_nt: TGTGCCAGCAGTGAAGGGGGCAGGTACGAGCAGTACTTC
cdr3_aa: CASSEGGRYEQYF

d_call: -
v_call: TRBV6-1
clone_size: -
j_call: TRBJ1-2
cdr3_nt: TGTGCCAGCAGTGAACAGGACAGCTATGGCTACACCTTC
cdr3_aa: CASSEQDSYGYTF

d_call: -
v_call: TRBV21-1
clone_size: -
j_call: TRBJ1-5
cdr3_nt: TGTGCCAGCAGCGAACCGGGACAGGGGTTCCGGCCCCAGCATTTT
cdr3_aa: CASSEPGQGFRPQHF

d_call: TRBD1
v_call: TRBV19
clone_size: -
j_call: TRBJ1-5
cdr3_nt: TGTGCCAGTACCGGGACAGGGGGGGGTCAGCCCCAGCATTTT
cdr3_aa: CASTGTGGGQPQHF

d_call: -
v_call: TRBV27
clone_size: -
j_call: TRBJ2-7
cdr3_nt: TGTGCCAGCAGGAACCTTAGGATTGGGAGCTCCTACGAGCAGTACTTC
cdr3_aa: CASRNLRIGSSYEQYF

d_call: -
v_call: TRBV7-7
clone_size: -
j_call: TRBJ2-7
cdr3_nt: TGTGCCAGCAGCTCGTACGAGCAGTACTTC
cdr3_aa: CASSSYEQYF

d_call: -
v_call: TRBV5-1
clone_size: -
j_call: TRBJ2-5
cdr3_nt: TGCGCCAGCAGCTTGGGGGGGGTCCAAGAGACCCAGTACTTC
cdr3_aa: CASSLGGVQETQYF

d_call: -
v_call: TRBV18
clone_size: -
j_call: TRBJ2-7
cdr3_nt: TGTGCCAGCTCTATCGGACAAACCTACGAGCAGTACTTC
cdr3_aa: CASSIGQTYEQYF

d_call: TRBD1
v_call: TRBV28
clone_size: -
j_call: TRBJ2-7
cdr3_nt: TGTGCCAGCAGTTTCTCCTTGGACAGGCTTAACTACGAGCAGTACTTC
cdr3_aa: CASSFSLDRLNYEQYF

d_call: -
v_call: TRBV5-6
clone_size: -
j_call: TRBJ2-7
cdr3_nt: TGTGCCAGCAGCGACAGTACGAACGAGCAGTACTTC
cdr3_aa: CASSDSTNEQYF

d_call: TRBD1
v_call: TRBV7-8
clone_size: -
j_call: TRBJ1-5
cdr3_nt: TGTGCCAGCAGCTCAAGGACAGGGGGATGGCAGCCCCAGCATTTT
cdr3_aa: CASSSRTGGWQPQHF

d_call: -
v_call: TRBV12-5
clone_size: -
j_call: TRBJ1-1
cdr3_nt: TGTGCTAGTGGTTTGGGGCGGGGGGATGAAGCTTTCTTT
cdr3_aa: CASGLGRGDEAFF

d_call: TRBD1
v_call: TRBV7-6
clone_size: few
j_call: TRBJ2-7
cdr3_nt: TGTGCCAGCAGCGGGGGACAGAGTCACGAGCAGTACTTC
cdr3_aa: CASSGGQSHEQYF

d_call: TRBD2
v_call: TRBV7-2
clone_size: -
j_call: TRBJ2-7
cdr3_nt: TGTGCCAGCAGTCGAGGGACTAGCGGGATAGACGAGCAGTACTTC
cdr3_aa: CASSRGTSGIDEQYF

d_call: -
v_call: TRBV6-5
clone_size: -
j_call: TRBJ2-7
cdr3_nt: TGTGCCAGCAGTCGTAGCCCGGTCTCCTACGAGCAGTACTTC
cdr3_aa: CASSRSPVSYEQYF

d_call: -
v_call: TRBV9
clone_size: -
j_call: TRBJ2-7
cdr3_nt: TGTGCCAGCAGCGTAGACGTTAGCTCCTACGAGCAGTACTTC
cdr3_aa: CASSVDVSSYEQYF

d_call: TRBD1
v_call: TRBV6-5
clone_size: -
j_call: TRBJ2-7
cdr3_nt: TGTGCCAGCAGTACCCACAGGGGGCTTCGCTACGAGCAGTACTTC
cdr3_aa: CASSTHRGLRYEQYF

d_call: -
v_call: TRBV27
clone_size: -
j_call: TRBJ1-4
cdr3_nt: TGTGCCAGCAGTTTGGCCGTTAGGGAAAAACTGTTTTTT
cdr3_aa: CASSLAVREKLFF

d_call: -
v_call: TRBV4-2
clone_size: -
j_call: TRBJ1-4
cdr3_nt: TGTGCCAGCAGCCATGGACGGGAGCCCCAACTTGAAAAACTGTTTTTT
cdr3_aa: CASSHGREPQLEKLFF

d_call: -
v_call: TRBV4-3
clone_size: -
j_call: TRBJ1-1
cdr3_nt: TGCGCCAGCAGCCAAGATGGGGGGAGTTTATTGTCTGAAGCTTTCTTT
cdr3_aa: CASSQDGGSLLSEAFF

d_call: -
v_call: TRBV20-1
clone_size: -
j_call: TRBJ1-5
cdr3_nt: TGCAGTGCAGAACTCGATCAGCCCCAGCATTTT
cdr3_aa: CSAELDQPQHF

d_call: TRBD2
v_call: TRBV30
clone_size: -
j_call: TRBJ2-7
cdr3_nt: TGTGCCTCACGAGGACTAGCGGGAATACCCAGCGGCTCCTACGAGCAGTACTTC
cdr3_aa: CASRGLAGIPSGSYEQYF